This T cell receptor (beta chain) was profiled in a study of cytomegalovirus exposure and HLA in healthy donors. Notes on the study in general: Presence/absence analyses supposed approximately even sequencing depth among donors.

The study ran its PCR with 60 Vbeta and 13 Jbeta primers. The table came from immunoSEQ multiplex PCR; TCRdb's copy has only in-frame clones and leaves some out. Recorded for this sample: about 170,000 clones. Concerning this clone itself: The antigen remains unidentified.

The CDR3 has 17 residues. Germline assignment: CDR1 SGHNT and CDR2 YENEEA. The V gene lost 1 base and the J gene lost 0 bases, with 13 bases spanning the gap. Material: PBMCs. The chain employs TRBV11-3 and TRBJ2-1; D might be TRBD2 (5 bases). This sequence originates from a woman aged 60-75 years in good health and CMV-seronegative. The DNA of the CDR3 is TGTGCCAGCAGCTTAGCTACAGAGGGAAGCTCCTACAATGAGCAGTTCTTC. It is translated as CASSLATEGSSYNEQFF. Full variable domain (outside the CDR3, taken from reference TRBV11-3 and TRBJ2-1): EAGVVQSPRYKIIEKKQPVAFWCNPISGHNTLYWYLQNLGQGPELLIRYENEEAVDDSQLPKDRFSAERLKGVDSTLKIQPAELGDSAVYLCASSLATEGSSYNEQFFGPGTRLTVL.